A single T cell receptor beta chain is shown here with its context. Its antigen is not identified. These data are taken from a study of CD8 T cells in ankylosing spondylitis. Study-wide findings and caveats: Made up of about eight highly homologous variants, a TCR beta motif appeared characteristic of ankylosing spondylitis blood. Reports of some motif variants in reactive arthritis synovial fluid and blood predate this one. Reportedly, matched ankylosing spondylitis synovial fluid was significantly enriched for disease-linked clones. CD8+ disease-linked clones were present at relatively low frequencies in blood.

TCR beta libraries were made by quantitative 5'-RACE with molecular barcodes. Each CDR3 protein is one row after TCRdb ran MiXCR on the 5' RACE reads. The sample yields roughly 700,000 distinct CDR3 sequences, roughly 19% seen once. There are 14 residues in the CDR3. V lost 5 bases to trimming and J lost 10 bases, with 15 bases between them. This clonotype was sampled from a male donor with ankylosing spondylitis. V gene TRBV12-3 or TRBV12-4 combines with J gene TRBJ1-6, with D possibly TRBD1 on 6 matching bases. Material for sequencing was blood, either unsorted or a sorted T cell fraction (not recorded which). CDR3 loop: CASSRGGGRSPLHF. The CDR3 DNA reads TGTGCCAGCAGTCGGGGAGGGGGGAGGTCACCCCTCCACTTT.